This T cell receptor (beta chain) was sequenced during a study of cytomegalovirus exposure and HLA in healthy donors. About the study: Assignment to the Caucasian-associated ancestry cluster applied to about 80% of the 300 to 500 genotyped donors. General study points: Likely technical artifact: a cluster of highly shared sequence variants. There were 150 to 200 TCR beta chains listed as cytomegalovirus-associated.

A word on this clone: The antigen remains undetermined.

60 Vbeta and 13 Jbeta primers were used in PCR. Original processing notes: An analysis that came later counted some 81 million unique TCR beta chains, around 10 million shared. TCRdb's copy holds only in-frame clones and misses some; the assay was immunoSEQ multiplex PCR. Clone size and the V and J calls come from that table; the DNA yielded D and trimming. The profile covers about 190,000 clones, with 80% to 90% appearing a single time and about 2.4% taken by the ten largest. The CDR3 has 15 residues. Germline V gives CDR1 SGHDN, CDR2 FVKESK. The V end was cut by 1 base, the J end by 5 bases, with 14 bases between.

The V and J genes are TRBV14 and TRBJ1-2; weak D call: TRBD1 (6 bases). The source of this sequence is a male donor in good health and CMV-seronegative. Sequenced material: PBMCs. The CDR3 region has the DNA TGTGCCAGCAGCCAAGCCTTCGGGCAGGGGTATGGCTACACCTTC. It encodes CASSQAFGQGYGYTF.